This T cell receptor beta chain came from a study of T cells in Graves' hyperthyroidism and ophthalmopathy. This clonotype appeared a few times. There are 13 residues in the CDR3. V lost 5 bases to trimming and J lost 7 bases, with 17 bases between them. Germline values: CDR1 DFQATT, CDR2 SNEGSKA (reference sequence). Authors of the study amplified TCR beta CDR3 regions from RNA transcripts. The TCR CDR3 was amplified in a first-round RT-PCR using the HTBI primer set. TCRdb called the multiplex PCR reads again in MiXCR, with one record for every CDR3 protein. The sample comprises fewer than 350,000 distinct CDR3 sequences, roughly 15% of which are singletons, and 30% rests with the top ten.

The sequenced material came from blood. The TCR was taken from a woman aged 45-60 years with Graves' hyperthyroidism that later progressed to Graves' ophthalmopathy. This chain connects TRBV20-1 to TRBJ2-5; D is unresolved. The CDR3 coding sequence is TGCAGTGCTTACCCGGGCCGAGGTGGGACCCAGTACTTC. This translates into CSAYPGRGGTQYF.